Given below is one T cell receptor beta chain in context. These data come from a study of control samples from healthy donors and cancer patients. Germline assignment: CDR1 MGHRA and CDR2 YSYEKL. V lost 4 bases and J 0 bases, leaving 13 bases between the germline ends. This CDR3 has 16 residues. Using immunoSEQ multiplex PCR, the repertoire was profiled, and TCRdb retains in-frame clones only, with some absent. This sample has about 160,000 clones, with roughly 95% found just once. The rearrangement links TRBV4-1 to TRBJ1-5; no clear D. The sequenced sample consisted of blood. This TCR was sampled from a woman under 40 in good health. CDR3 amino acids: CASSPVTGDSNQPQHF. CDR3 DNA: TGCGCCAGCAGCCCTGTAACGGGTGATAGCAATCAGCCCCAGCATTTT.